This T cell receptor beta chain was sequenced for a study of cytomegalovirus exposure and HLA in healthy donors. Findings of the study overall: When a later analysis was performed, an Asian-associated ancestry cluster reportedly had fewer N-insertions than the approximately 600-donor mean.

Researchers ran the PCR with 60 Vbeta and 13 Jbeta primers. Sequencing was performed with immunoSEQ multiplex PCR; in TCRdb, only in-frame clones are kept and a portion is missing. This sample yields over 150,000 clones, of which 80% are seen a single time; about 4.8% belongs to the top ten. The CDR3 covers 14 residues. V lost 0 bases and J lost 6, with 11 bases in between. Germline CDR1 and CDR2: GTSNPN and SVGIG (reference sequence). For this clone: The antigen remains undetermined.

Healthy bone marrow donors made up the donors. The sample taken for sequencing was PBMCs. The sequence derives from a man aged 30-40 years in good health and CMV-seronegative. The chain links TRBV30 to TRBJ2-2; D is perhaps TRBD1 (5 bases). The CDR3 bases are TGTGCCTGGAGTGTAGGCCGGACATCCGGGGAGCTGTTTTTT. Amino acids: CAWSVGRTSGELFF.